Listed here are 22 T cell receptor beta chains from one sample, sequenced in a study of cytomegalovirus exposure and HLA in healthy donors. The protocol was immunoSEQ multiplex PCR, while the TCRdb copy is restricted to in-frame clones and leaves out a portion. Among about 60,000 clones, 80% to 95% were seen once, and the ten largest hold under 6.5%. The sequencing sample was made of PBMCs. These receptors all stem from a woman in her late teens or twenties in good health and CMV-seronegative.

CDR3 DNA: TGTGCCAGCAGCGAGGGACTAGCGGGGCTCTACGAGCAGTACTTC. Protein: CASSEGLAGLYEQYF. This chain connects TRBV9 to TRBJ2-7, with TRBD2 matching 13 bases. Germline V gene sequence: CDR1 SGDLS, CDR2 YYNGEE. J lost 3 bases, V lost 3 bases, and 3 bases had no gene match. The length of the CDR3 is 15 residues.

A single count supports this clone. The CDR3 nucleotides read TGTGCCAGCAGCTTGGACCCCGTTGACACCGTAGGCTCCACCGGGGAGCTGTTTTTT. This sequence encodes CASSLDPVDTVGSTGELFF. V usage is TRBV5-6 and J usage is TRBJ2-2; D remains unclear. This CDR3 has 19 residues. V lost 0 bases to trimming and J lost 4 bases, with 22 bases between them. Germline lookup yields CDR1 SGHDT and CDR2 YYEEEE.

The gene calls are TRBV11-2 and TRBJ2-1; a weak D match, TRBD1 (6 bases). The CDR3 is made up of 13 amino acids. From germline, CDR1 is SGHAT and CDR2 FQNNGV. The germline V and J ends were trimmed by 3 bases and 6 bases, with 9 bases remaining between them. CDR3 DNA sequence: TGTGCCAGCAGCTTCGGGACAATCAATGAGCAGTTCTTC. Amino acids: CASSFGTINEQFF.

CDR3 residues: CASSQDSLEVGYTF. CDR3 bases: TGCGCCAGCAGCCAAGATTCACTTGAGGTTGGCTACACCTTC. The chain combines TRBV4-3 with TRBJ1-2, with D uncertain. Germline assignment: CDR1 LGHNA and CDR2 YSLEER. Deletions cut 0 bases from V and 7 bases from J, with 12 bases between. The CDR3 is 14 amino acids.

The table lists this clone with a count of one. The V gene is TRBV19, the J gene TRBJ1-1, with TRBD1 as a possible D gene (5 bases). The CDR3 covers 15 residues. CDR1 LNHDA and CDR2 SQIVND come from the germline V gene (reference sequence). V lost 7 bases and J 5 bases, leaving 20 bases between the germline ends. CDR3 protein: CASTLSGGVLTEAFF. The CDR3 DNA follows: TGTGCCAGTACCCTAAGTGGGGGGGTCTTGACTGAAGCTTTCTTT.

In nucleotides, the CDR3 is TGTGCCAGTGGCGGGGGGGCCACAGATACGCAGTATTTT. Residues: CASGGGATDTQYF. V is TRBV9 and J is TRBJ2-3, with 9 positions matching TRBD2. J gave up 2 bases and V 8 bases, and 3 bases lay outside the gene matches. This CDR3 is built from 13 residues. Germline V gives CDR1 SGDLS, CDR2 YYNGEE.

The gene calls are TRBV6-5 and TRBJ2-5; D may be TRBD1 (6 bases). The germline gives CDR1 MNHEY, CDR2 SVGAGI. The CDR3 loop spans 14 amino acids. The V end lost 6 bases, the J end lost 5 bases, and 16 bases lay between the germline ends. The CDR3: CASSNRAVRETQYF. CDR3 coding DNA: TGTGCCAGCAGCAACAGGGCCGTGAGGGAGACCCAGTACTTC.

In this sample, this clone turned up once. The genes are TRBV2 and TRBJ1-1, with D unclear. CDR1 and CDR2 (germline): SNHLY, FYNNEI. V lost 6 bases and J lost 1, with 12 bases in between. This CDR3 spans 14 amino acids. As DNA, the CDR3 is TGTGCCAGCAGGGGAATCCGGGGGAACACTGAAGCTTTCTTT. It codes for CASRGIRGNTEAFF.

The chain has TRBV11-2 and TRBJ2-1; the D gene is possibly TRBD2 (6 bases). Trimming took off 5 bases at V and 3 bases at J, with 26 bases between the two ends. Per the germline V gene, CDR1 is SGHAT and CDR2 is FQNNGV. CDR3 length: 19 residues. The CDR3 DNA is TGTGCCAGCAGCCCACAACCCGTATGGAGGGTTAGCCTCTACAATGAGCAGTTCTTC. It specifies CASSPQPVWRVSLYNEQFF.

This chain connects TRBV2 to TRBJ2-3; TRBD2 matches 13 bases. The germline CDR1 and CDR2 sequences are SNHLY and FYNNEI. The CDR3 is made up of 16 amino acids. J lost 3 bases, V lost 6 bases, and 6 bases had no gene match. This CDR3 reads CASSLETSGGTDTQYF. CDR3 in DNA: TGTGCCAGCAGCCTAGAGACTAGCGGGGGGACAGATACGCAGTATTTT.

V gene TRBV29-1 combines with J gene TRBJ2-1; D might be TRBD2 (6 bases). CDR1 is SQVTM and CDR2 is ANQGSEA in the germline V gene. CDR3 length equals 14 residues. With 4 bases removed from V and 4 bases from J, the gap between germline ends came to 14 bases. The CDR3 sequence is CSVGRRGRYNEQFF. CDR3 DNA: TGCAGCGTTGGTAGGCGGGGACGATACAATGAGCAGTTCTTC.

The J gene is TRBJ2-3, the V gene TRBV19; TRBD2 might be the D (5 bases). CDR1 and CDR2 (germline): LNHDA, SQIVND (reference sequence). The CDR3 consists of 15 residues. The V end lost 3 bases, the J end lost 1 base, and 11 bases lay between the germline ends. The CDR3 is CASSMRDSGTDTQYF. The CDR3 DNA is TGTGCCAGTAGTATGAGGGATTCGGGCACAGATACGCAGTATTTT.

The J gene is TRBJ2-2, the V gene TRBV7-9, with 8 bases aligning to TRBD2. Losses at the gene ends were 5 bases for V and 0 bases for J; bases not matched to a gene: 8. Germline loops: CDR1 SEHNR, CDR2 FQNEAQ (reference sequence). The CDR3 is made up of 17 amino acids. CDR3 DNA: TGTGCCAGCAGCATGCCACCGGGAGGGACGAACACCGGGGAGCTGTTTTTT. Amino acid sequence: CASSMPPGGTNTGELFF.

The rearrangement uses TRBV5-1 and TRBJ2-1, with TRBD1 matching 11 bases. J lost 3 bases, V lost 3 bases, and 5 bases had no gene match. Germline CDR1 and CDR2: SGHRS and YFSETQ. CDR3 length: 16 amino acids. The DNA for the CDR3 is TGCGCCAGCAGCTCCTCCGGGACAGGGGGCTACAATGAGCAGTTCTTC. This encodes CASSSSGTGGYNEQFF.

This chain joins TRBV2 and TRBJ1-2, with D maybe TRBD1 (6 bases). Trimming removed 1 base at V and 4 bases at J, with 13 bases between. This CDR3 is 15 amino acids long. CDR1 and CDR2 (germline): SNHLY, FYNNEI. CDR3 loop: CASSEGGTPLYGYTF. As DNA, the CDR3 is TGTGCCAGCAGTGAAGGTGGGACACCTCTCTATGGCTACACCTTC.

V gene TRBV5-6 combines with J gene TRBJ2-7, with D tentatively TRBD1 (6 bases). This CDR3 region has 14 residues. The germline V and J ends were trimmed by 2 bases and 5 bases, with 14 bases remaining between them. CDR1 and CDR2 from the germline V gene are SGHDT and YYEEEE. CDR3 nucleotides: TGTGCCAGCAGCTTAGGGGGATCAGTCCACGAGCAGTACTTC. This codes for CASSLGGSVHEQYF.

The table lists this clone with a count of one. This rearrangement joins TRBV6-5 to TRBJ1-5, with a weak D call TRBD1 (5 bases). Germline CDR1 MNHEY, CDR2 SVGAGI. The CDR3 has 13 residues. The germline V and J ends were trimmed by 6 bases and 2 bases, with 8 bases remaining between them. In nucleotides, the CDR3 is TGTGCCAGCAGGGAGACAGGCAATCAGCCCCAGCATTTT. This encodes CASRETGNQPQHF.

J is TRBJ2-1 and V is TRBV7-2, with 9 positions matching TRBD2. The J segment lost 5 bases and the V segment lost 3 bases, leaving 2 bases of the junction unmatched. CDR1 is SGHTA and CDR2 is FQGNSA in the germline V gene. The length of the CDR3 is 14 residues. The CDR3 DNA reads TGTGCCAGCAGCTTTCGACTAGCGGACAATGAGCAGTTCTTC. This sequence encodes CASSFRLADNEQFF.

The J gene is TRBJ1-2, the V gene TRBV19; D is unclear. V lost 10 bases and J 2 bases, leaving 29 bases between the germline ends. The V gene's germline CDR1 is LNHDA and CDR2 SQIVND (reference sequence). The CDR3 has 18 residues. This chain's CDR3 is CATIDPGQKEEWNYGYTF. The CDR3, as DNA: TGTGCCACCATCGACCCGGGTCAAAAAGAGGAATGGAACTATGGCTACACCTTC.

The rearrangement links TRBV6-1 to TRBJ2-1; 9 nucleotides align to TRBD2. V was clipped by 1 base and J by 0 bases; unmatched bases: 7. Per germline, CDR1 MNHNS and CDR2 SASEGT. There are 18 residues in the CDR3. CDR3 region: CASSEVQRGASSYNEQFF. CDR3 DNA sequence: TGTGCCAGCAGTGAAGTCCAGCGGGGGGCAAGCTCCTACAATGAGCAGTTCTTC.

This clone was recorded only once. The rearrangement links TRBV5-4 to TRBJ1-5; 7 bases are a match to TRBD1. The trim removed 4 bases at V and 6 bases at J, leaving 10 bases unmatched. CDR1 and CDR2 from the germline V gene are SGHNT and YYREEE (reference sequence). The CDR3 sequence is 15 residues long. CDR3 protein: CASSPGTDKGQPQHF. The CDR3 DNA reads as TGTGCCAGCAGCCCGGGGACAGATAAGGGTCAGCCCCAGCATTTT.

Ten or more counts support this clone. The CDR3 loop is CASSEQADKNIQYF. As DNA, the CDR3 is TGTGCCAGCAGTGAACAGGCTGACAAAAACATTCAGTACTTC. The chain couples TRBV6-4 to TRBJ2-4; TRBD1 is a possible D gene (5 bases). Germline V gene sequence: CDR1 MRHNA, CDR2 SNTAGT. Trimming cost V 3 bases and J 3 bases, with 9 bases left between them. The CDR3 loop spans 14 amino acids.